These 32 T cell receptor beta chains came from one sample sequenced in a study of cytomegalovirus exposure and HLA in healthy donors. Primers for the PCR totalled 60 Vbeta and 13 Jbeta. Profiled with immunoSEQ multiplex PCR; TCRdb holds only in-frame clones, not every one. The sample holds around 210,000 clones, roughly 84% seen once. The specimen was PBMCs. The source is a girl aged 2 to 9 in good health and CMV-seronegative.

The CDR3 DNA follows: TGTGCCATCTCACAGGGGGCAGAGACCCAGTACTTC. Protein product: CAISQGAETQYF. The J gene is TRBJ2-5, the V gene TRBV10-3; 9 bases fit TRBD1. Per the germline V gene, CDR1 is ENHRY and CDR2 is SYGVKD. This CDR3 has 12 amino acids. V was clipped by 8 bases and J by 4 bases; unmatched bases: 2.

This chain joins TRBV6-5 and TRBJ2-7; D unresolved. CDR3 length equals 14 residues. The germline V and J ends were trimmed by 5 bases and 1 base, with 12 bases remaining between them. Germline V gives CDR1 MNHEY, CDR2 SVGAGI. The CDR3 is CASSRLAPSYEQYF. CDR3 in DNA: TGTGCCAGCAGTCGTTTGGCCCCTTCCTACGAGCAGTACTTC.

The gene calls are TRBV4-1 and TRBJ1-3; 8 bases match TRBD1. This CDR3 contains 18 residues. CDR1 is MGHRA, CDR2 YSYEKL, per germline. With V trimmed by 0 bases and J by 0 bases, 7 bases remained unmatched. Written as DNA, the CDR3 is TGCGCCAGCAGCCAAGACGGACAGGGTCGTGGCTCTGGAAACACCATATATTTT. Its translation: CASSQDGQGRGSGNTIYF.

As DNA, the CDR3 is TGTGCCAGCAGCTTGGATTCCGGGGTTACCGGGGAGCTGTTTTTT. Its protein is CASSLDSGVTGELFF. The gene calls are TRBV5-4 and TRBJ2-2; perhaps TRBD2 as D (5 bases). The CDR3 spans 15 residues. The V end lost 0 bases, the J end lost 5 bases, and 11 bases lay between the germline ends. The germline CDR1 and CDR2 sequences are SGHNT and YYREEE (reference sequence). Together with reference TRBV5-4 and TRBJ2-2, the CDR3 gives the full variable domain: ETGVTQSPTHLIKTRGQQVTLRCSSQSGHNTVSWYQQALGQGPQFIFQYYREEENGRGNFPPRFSGLQFPNYSSELNVNALELDDSALYLCASSLDSGVTGELFFGEGSRLTVL.

This clone was found once. The J gene is TRBJ2-7, the V gene TRBV6-5, with TRBD1 matching 8 bases. The germline CDR1 and CDR2 sequences are MNHEY and SVGAGI. The CDR3 runs 14 residues. The V segment lost 6 bases and the J segment 3 bases; nucleotides outside the gene matches: 7. CDR3 coding DNA: TGTGCCAGCAGCCTCCGGACAGGGCACTACGAGCAGTACTTC. Protein sequence: CASSLRTGHYEQYF.

The chain recombines TRBV5-6 with TRBJ2-1; perhaps TRBD1 as D (7 bases). The germline CDR1 and CDR2 sequences are SGHDT and YYEEEE. Trimming left V 1 base short and J 6 bases short, with 20 bases between. CDR3 length equals 17 residues. The CDR3 loop reads CASSLFHFGRDSNEQFF. CDR3 DNA: TGTGCCAGCAGCTTGTTTCACTTTGGGCGGGACAGCAATGAGCAGTTCTTC.

The chain has TRBV2 and TRBJ2-5; 11 positions agree with TRBD2. Germline CDR1 and CDR2: SNHLY and FYNNEI. The CDR3 is made up of 14 amino acids. With V trimmed by 6 bases and J by 5 bases, 5 bases remained unmatched. The CDR3 sequence is CASRLAGVSETQYF. The CDR3 nucleotides are TGTGCCAGCAGACTAGCGGGGGTGTCGGAGACCCAGTACTTC.

J is TRBJ2-5 and V is TRBV6-6, with unresolved D. V shed 4 bases and J shed 5 bases, with 14 bases lying between them. Germline-derived CDR1 and CDR2 are MNHNY and SVGAGI (reference sequence). The CDR3 consists of 14 residues. CDR3 region: CASSFEPVLETQYF. CDR3 DNA: TGTGCCAGCAGTTTCGAACCGGTGCTCGAGACCCAGTACTTC.

The chain uses TRBV5-1 and TRBJ2-5; 13 bases map to TRBD2. The V and J ends lost 5 bases and 5 bases, in that order; junction bases with no gene match: 9. Per the germline V gene, CDR1 is SGHRS and CDR2 is YFSETQ. The length of the CDR3 is 16 residues. CDR3 amino acids: CASRPGLAGAGETQYF. The CDR3 DNA reads as TGCGCCAGCAGACCCGGACTAGCGGGGGCGGGGGAGACCCAGTACTTC.

The V call is TRBV27, the J call TRBJ1-2; D is possibly TRBD1 (6 bases). Germline assignment: CDR1 MNHEY and CDR2 SMNVEV (reference sequence). The CDR3 runs to 15 residues. Trimming cost V 5 bases and J 5 bases, with 18 bases left between them. The DNA for the CDR3 is TGTGCCAGCAGTCCCCGGGGGGGGCACTTTTATGGCTACACCTTC. It specifies CASSPRGGHFYGYTF.

This rearrangement joins TRBV2 to TRBJ1-3; D gene ambiguous. Per the germline V gene, CDR1 is SNHLY and CDR2 is FYNNEI. This CDR3 is 13 amino acids long. Trimming shortened V by 10 bases and J by 2 bases, and 12 bases separated the two germline ends. The CDR3 region is CAIADNPGNTIYF. In DNA, the CDR3 is TGTGCCATCGCAGACAACCCTGGAAACACCATATATTTT.

This chain links TRBV7-2 with TRBJ2-7, with TRBD2 identical over 8 bases. Germline lookup yields CDR1 SGHTA and CDR2 FQGNSA. V lost 2 bases, J lost 2 bases, and 5 bases stayed unmatched. The CDR3 extends over 15 amino acids. CDR3 nucleotides: TGTGCCAGCAGCTTAATGGGGACTAGGGCCTACGAGCAGTACTTC. Translation gives CASSLMGTRAYEQYF. Full variable domain (missing parts from reference TRBV7-2 and TRBJ2-7): GAGVSQSPSNKVTEKGKDVELRCDPISGHTALYWYRQSLGQGLEFLIYFQGNSAPDKSGLPSDRFSAERTGGSVSTLTIQRTQQEDSAVYLCASSLMGTRAYEQYFGPGTRLTVT.

This chain connects TRBV7-9 to TRBJ1-5, with D unresolved. The ends were cut back, 4 bases at V and 3 bases at J, with 10 bases in the middle. Germline values: CDR1 SEHNR, CDR2 FQNEAQ (reference sequence). CDR3 size: 14 residues. In nucleotides, the CDR3 is TGTGCCAGCAGCTCCCCGGGGATCAATCAGCCCCAGCATTTT. Encoded protein: CASSSPGINQPQHF.

This chain uses TRBV5-1 with TRBJ2-7; no definite D call. Germline V gene sequence: CDR1 SGHRS, CDR2 YFSETQ. The CDR3 runs to 13 residues. The V gene lost 4 bases and the J gene lost 1 base, with 9 bases spanning the gap. The CDR3 sequence: CASSLGWSYEQYF. In nucleotides, the CDR3 is TGCGCCAGCAGCCTCGGGTGGTCCTACGAGCAGTACTTC.

This chain links TRBV4-1 with TRBJ2-2; 14 bases match TRBD2. This CDR3 comprises 20 residues. CDR1 and CDR2 from the germline V gene are MGHRA and YSYEKL. V lost 3 bases to trimming and J lost 4 bases; unmatched junction nucleotides: 13. The DNA of the CDR3 is TGCGCCAGCAGCCACCCCCACCCGGGACTAGCGGGAGTCCGCACCGGGGAGCTGTTTTTT. This gives the protein CASSHPHPGLAGVRTGELFF.

Note on this clone: Within the sample, other DNA sequences also encode this same CDR3. The chain couples TRBV4-1 to TRBJ2-3; tentative D call: TRBD1 (6 bases). From germline, CDR1 is MGHRA and CDR2 YSYEKL. The CDR3 runs 14 residues. Trimming took off 3 bases at V and 2 bases at J, with 9 bases between the two ends. This CDR3 reads CASSQGAYTDTQYF. The CDR3, as DNA: TGCGCCAGCAGCCAGGGGGCCTACACAGATACGCAGTATTTT.

Of note for this clone: Germline and junction disagree at one end, which may indicate a read error. The CDR3 here is CSSTFRNTEAFF. The CDR3 bases are TGTTCCAGCACGTTTAGGAACACTGAAGCTTTCTTT. The chain employs TRBV7-9 and TRBJ1-1; D not certain. Germline V gives CDR1 SEHNR, CDR2 FQNEAQ (reference sequence). The CDR3 runs 12 residues.

The V gene is TRBV9, the J gene TRBJ1-6; no clear D. Trimming took 4 bases from V and 9 from J, leaving 14 bases between them. The CDR3 runs 14 residues. Germline lookup yields CDR1 SGDLS and CDR2 YYNGEE. The CDR3 coding sequence is TGTGCCAGCAGCCCACGGGTTGAGGGTTCACCCCTCCACTTT. This translates into CASSPRVEGSPLHF.

The V call is TRBV6-1, the J call TRBJ1-6, with 8 positions matching TRBD1. Germline CDR1 and CDR2: MNHNS and SASEGT. The J segment lost 10 bases and the V segment lost 7 bases, leaving 9 bases of the junction unmatched. This CDR3 is built from 14 residues. CDR3 coding DNA: TGTGCCAGCATGAGACAGGGGAAAGGATCACCCCTCCACTTT. Translated, it gives CASMRQGKGSPLHF.

The CDR3, as DNA: TGCGCCAGCAGTGGACAGGGGGCCACTGAAGCTTTCTTT. Its translation is CASSGQGATEAFF. The chain is built from TRBV10-1 and TRBJ1-1, with 10 bases aligning to TRBD1. With V trimmed by 4 bases and J by 4 bases, 0 bases remained unmatched. Germline CDR1 is WNHNN and CDR2 is SYGVQD (reference sequence). This CDR3 region has 13 residues.

The chain has TRBV14 and TRBJ2-1, with 7 nucleotides matching TRBD2. Germline V gene sequence: CDR1 SGHDN, CDR2 FVKESK. V lost 0 bases to trimming and J lost 0 bases; unmatched junction nucleotides: 2. This CDR3 region has 16 residues. The CDR3 DNA follows: TGTGCCAGCAGCCAAGACTCGGGGGGCTCCTACAATGAGCAGTTCTTC. Protein: CASSQDSGGSYNEQFF.

J is TRBJ1-5 and V is TRBV2; D not resolved. Trimming left V 3 bases short and J 6 bases short, with 9 bases between. The germline gives CDR1 SNHLY, CDR2 FYNNEI. The CDR3 spans 13 residues. The CDR3 region is CASSEREVQPQHF. The CDR3 nucleotides are TGTGCCAGCAGTGAGAGGGAAGTTCAGCCCCAGCATTTT.

The chain joins TRBV19 to TRBJ1-1; D is undetermined. V lost 6 bases to trimming and J lost 0 bases, with 11 bases between them. The CDR3 has 14 residues. Germline V gene lookup returns CDR1 LNHDA and CDR2 SQIVND (reference sequence). Written as DNA, the CDR3 is TGTGCCAGTAGCATGGGCACCATGAACACTGAAGCTTTCTTT. Translated, it gives CASSMGTMNTEAFF.

The chain employs TRBV19 and TRBJ1-1; 7 bases are a match to TRBD1. The length of the CDR3 is 17 residues. V trimming: 6 bases; J trimming: 5 bases; junction bases outside the gene matches: 18. Germline V lookup: CDR1 LNHDA, CDR2 SQIVND (reference sequence). This CDR3 is CASSPGGQEGVWTEAFF. The CDR3 DNA sequence: TGTGCCAGTAGCCCAGGCGGACAGGAGGGGGTATGGACTGAAGCTTTCTTT.

This clone was observed once. The rearrangement links TRBV7-9 to TRBJ2-5; a possible D gene is TRBD1 (6 bases). The CDR3 loop spans 14 amino acids. Between the trimmed V and J ends, which lost 5 bases and 1 base, there was a span of 11 bases. CDR1 is SEHNR, CDR2 FQNEAQ, per germline (reference sequence). CDR3 protein: CASSPTGLQETQYF. CDR3 DNA sequence: TGTGCCAGCAGCCCTACAGGGCTCCAAGAGACCCAGTACTTC. Full variable domain (missing parts from reference TRBV7-9 and TRBJ2-5): DTGVSQNPRHKITKRGQNVTFRCDPISEHNRLYWYRQTLGQGPEFLTYFQNEAQLEKSRLLSDRFSAERPKGSFSTLEIQRTEQGDSAMYLCASSPTGLQETQYFGPGTRLLVL.

The chain links TRBV19 to TRBJ2-3; 9 nucleotides line up with TRBD2. The germline CDR1 and CDR2 sequences are LNHDA and SQIVND (reference sequence). CDR3 length: 15 residues. V dropped 6 bases and J dropped 4; count of bases not matched to a gene: 8. Written as DNA, the CDR3 is TGTGCCAGTAGGAAAGTAGCGGGAGTATCAGATACGCAGTATTTT. Residues: CASRKVAGVSDTQYF.

A few counts support this clone. CDR3 sequence reads: CASATTGTQYF. CDR3 DNA: TGCGCCAGCGCGACTACGGGGACCCAGTACTTC. This chain uses TRBV5-1 with TRBJ2-5, with D maybe TRBD2 (5 bases). The V end lost 7 bases, the J end lost 7 bases, and 11 bases lay between the germline ends. CDR3 length: 11 residues. The germline V gene encodes CDR1 SGHRS and CDR2 YFSETQ. Looking up the rest from reference TRBV5-1 and TRBJ2-5 gives the full variable domain: KAGVTQTPRYLIKTRGQQVTLSCSPISGHRSVSWYQQTPGQGLQFLFEYFSETQRNKGNFPGRFSGRQFSNSRSEMNVSTLELGDSALYLCASATTGTQYFGPGTRLLVL.

V usage is TRBV5-1 and J usage is TRBJ2-3; no reliable D call. Between the trimmed V and J ends, which lost 2 bases and 0 bases, there was a span of 13 bases. Germline lookup yields CDR1 SGHRS and CDR2 YFSETQ. The CDR3 runs to 16 residues. The DNA of the CDR3 is TGCGCCAGCAGCTTCCAGCCGGAGATAAGCACAGATACGCAGTATTTT. This gives the protein CASSFQPEISTDTQYF.

The chain is built from TRBV2 and TRBJ2-1; TRBD2 matches 7 bases. This CDR3 comprises 16 residues. V gave up 3 bases and J gave up 5 bases; unmatched junction bases: 10. The germline V gene encodes CDR1 SNHLY and CDR2 FYNNEI. The CDR3 loop is CASSESSGIPHNEQFF. CDR3 bases: TGTGCCAGCAGTGAGTCTAGCGGAATCCCTCACAATGAGCAGTTCTTC.

CDR3 sequence (DNA): TGTGCCAGCCGAGGTGGACGGGGGAAGAACACTGAAGCTTTCTTT. As protein: CASRGGRGKNTEAFF. The chain recombines TRBV6-1 with TRBJ1-1, with a possible D match to TRBD1 (5 bases). CDR1 MNHNS and CDR2 SASEGT come from the germline V gene. The CDR3 runs to 15 residues. V was trimmed by 8 bases and J by 1 base, leaving 17 bases between them.

The V gene is TRBV19, the J gene TRBJ2-5; 9 nucleotides line up with TRBD1. Trimming cost V 3 bases and J 2 bases; bases outside gene matches: 4. The CDR3 length is 15 residues. The germline V gene has CDR1 LNHDA and CDR2 SQIVND (reference sequence). The CDR3 nucleotides are TGTGCCAGTAGTATCGGACAGGGGCTGCAAGAGACCCAGTACTTC. It yields the protein CASSIGQGLQETQYF.

The genes are TRBV4-2 and TRBJ2-1; the D gene is possibly TRBD1 (6 bases). V was clipped by 0 bases and J by 2 bases, with 8 bases between them. Germline V lookup: CDR1 LGHNA, CDR2 YNFKEQ. This CDR3 has 15 residues. The CDR3 bases are TGTGCCAGCAGCCAAGATCCAGGGGCCTACAATGAGCAGTTCTTC. Translating it yields CASSQDPGAYNEQFF.